This passage covers 10 T cell receptor beta chains from one sample sequenced in a study of blood T cells in healthy people across ages. Using a J-beta primer mix together with a sample-barcoded 5' primer, a second PCR was run for about 6 to 12 cycles. TCRdb ran MiXCR on the 5' RACE reads and lists one entry per CDR3 protein. This table holds about 1.1 million distinct CDR3 sequences, 35% to 40% found once. The sample comprised blood. These receptors originate from a young man in good health.

The chain uses TRBV4-1 and TRBJ1-6, with D unclear. The V end lost 0 bases, the J end lost 2 bases, and 8 bases lay between the germline ends. The CDR3 loop spans 16 amino acids. Germline values: CDR1 MGHRA, CDR2 YSYEKL. The DNA for the CDR3 is TGCGCCAGCAGCCAAGACGGTAGCCCCTATAATTCACCCCTCCACTTT. Translation gives CASSQDGSPYNSPLHF.

The rearrangement links TRBV5-1 to TRBJ2-5; 7 positions match TRBD2. Germline values: CDR1 SGHRS, CDR2 YFSETQ. CDR3 length equals 13 residues. Unmatched junction bases numbered 3, after V lost 4 bases and J lost 3 bases. Here the CDR3 DNA reads TGCGCCAGCAGCCGGGACTATGAAGAGACCCAGTACTTC. Translation gives CASSRDYEETQYF.

This clonotype was counted between two and nine times. J is TRBJ1-6 and V is TRBV10-3; TRBD1 aligns across 9 bases. The CDR3 spans 17 residues. V lost 6 bases and J lost 10; bases outside the gene matches: 16. The germline V gene encodes CDR1 ENHRY and CDR2 SYGVKD. For the CDR3, the DNA is TGTGCCATCAGCCGGGACAGGGATTTCTCACGGGCCTCACCCCTCCACTTT. Its translation is CAISRDRDFSRASPLHF.

This clonotype appeared a few times. The chain is built from TRBV4-2 and TRBJ2-5; 8 bases match TRBD1. Germline V gene data show CDR1 as LGHNA and CDR2 as YNFKEQ. V shed 2 bases, J shed 4 bases, and the junction held 9 bases outside the gene matches. The CDR3 consists of 16 residues. The DNA for the CDR3 is TGTGCCAGCAGCCAACTGGACAGGGCGATGTCAGAGACCCAGTACTTC. This encodes CASSQLDRAMSETQYF.

This chain uses TRBV5-5 with TRBJ2-3; D remains ambiguous. The V end lost 0 bases, the J end lost 6 bases, and 8 bases lay between the germline ends. Germline V lookup: CDR1 SGHKS, CDR2 YYEKEE (reference sequence). CDR3 length: 13 residues. This CDR3 is CASSLGLEDTQYF. The CDR3, as DNA: TGTGCCAGCAGCTTGGGTCTAGAGGATACGCAGTATTTT. Filled out from reference TRBV5-5 and TRBJ2-3, the complete variable domain reads DAGVTQSPTHLIKTRGQQVTLRCSPISGHKSVSWYQQVLGQGPQFIFQYYEKEERGRGNFPDRFSARQFPNYSSELNVNALLLGDSALYLCASSLGLEDTQYFGPGTRLTVL.

This clonotype was seen more than once but under ten times. The rearrangement links TRBV4-2 to TRBJ2-1; D call uncertain. This CDR3 region has 14 residues. The germline V and J ends were trimmed by 0 bases and 10 bases, with 13 bases remaining between them. Germline V lookup: CDR1 LGHNA, CDR2 YNFKEQ. Here the CDR3 DNA reads TGTGCCAGCAGCCAAGAGGAGAAAGTCCGAGAGCAGTTCTTC. Translation: CASSQEEKVREQFF.

The genes are TRBV27 and TRBJ2-4; the match to TRBD1 covers 7 bases. J lost 0 bases, V lost 6 bases, and 8 bases had no gene match. The CDR3 loop spans 16 amino acids. Germline V gene sequence: CDR1 MNHEY, CDR2 SMNVEV (reference sequence). This chain's CDR3 is CASRRSGGEAKNIQYF. The DNA for the CDR3 is TGTGCCAGCAGGCGATCAGGGGGAGAAGCCAAAAACATTCAGTACTTC.

The V call is TRBV27, the J call TRBJ2-7; D not resolved. The CDR3 sequence is 12 residues long. CDR1 and CDR2 from the germline V gene are MNHEY and SMNVEV (reference sequence). V shed 3 bases and J shed 6 bases, with 9 bases lying between them. In DNA form, the CDR3 reads TGTGCCAGCAGTTTTGGTGGAACCGAGCAGTACTTC. This encodes CASSFGGTEQYF.

This clonotype was seen a single time. At one boundary the junction diverges from the germline segment, which might be a read error. This chain uses TRBV4-3 with TRBJ1-4; 9 bases are shared with TRBD1. This CDR3 contains 16 residues. Germline V gene sequence: CDR1 LGHNA, CDR2 YSLEER. The CDR3 sequence: CTSSQDFDRGKEKLFF. The CDR3 DNA follows: TGCACCAGCAGCCAAGATTTTGACAGGGGGAAGGAAAAACTGTTTTTT.

This clonotype was seen a few times. The chain links TRBV28 to TRBJ1-5; TRBD1 might be the D (5 bases). Germline CDR1 is MDHEN and CDR2 is SYDVKM. This CDR3 contains 18 residues. Trimming cost V 2 bases and J 0 bases, with 17 bases left between them. CDR3 DNA: TGTGCCAGCAGTTTACGCCCCACCGGGACGGATAGCAATCAGCCCCAGCATTTT. Amino acids: CASSLRPTGTDSNQPQHF.